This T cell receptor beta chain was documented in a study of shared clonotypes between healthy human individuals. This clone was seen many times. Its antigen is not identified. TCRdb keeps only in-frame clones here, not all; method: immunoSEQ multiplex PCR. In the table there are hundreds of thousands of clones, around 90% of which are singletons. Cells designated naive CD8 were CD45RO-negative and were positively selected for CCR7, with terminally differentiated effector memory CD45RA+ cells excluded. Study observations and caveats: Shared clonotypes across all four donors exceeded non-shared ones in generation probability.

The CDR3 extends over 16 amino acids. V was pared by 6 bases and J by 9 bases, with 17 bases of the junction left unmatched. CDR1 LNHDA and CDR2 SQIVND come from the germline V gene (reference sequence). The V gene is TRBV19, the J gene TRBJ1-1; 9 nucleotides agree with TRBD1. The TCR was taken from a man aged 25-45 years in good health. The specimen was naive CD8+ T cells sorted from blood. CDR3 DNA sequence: TGTGCCAGTAGGTACTGGCAACAGGGGGCGGCTGAGAAAGCTTTCTTT. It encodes CASRYWQQGAAEKAFF. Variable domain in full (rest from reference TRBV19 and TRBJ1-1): DGGITQSPKYLFRKEGQNVTLSCEQNLNHDAMYWYRQDPGQGLRLIYYSQIVNDFQKGDIAEGYSVSREKKESFPLTVTSAQKNPTAFYLCASRYWQQGAAEKAFFGQGTRLTVV.